This TCR beta chain appears in the sequencing data of a study of molecular identifiers for immune sequencing clone quantification. This clonotype was counted at least ten times. TCRdb reprocessed the PCR reads with MiXCR, giving one entry per CDR3 protein. The sample consists of some 680,000 distinct CDR3 sequences, over 25% of them appearing once. V lost 4 bases and J 0 bases, leaving 12 bases between the germline ends. The CDR3 spans 15 residues. Germline values: CDR1 PRHDT, CDR2 FYEKMQ (reference sequence). The chain recombines TRBV13 with TRBJ1-1; TRBD1 might be the D (5 bases). The clonotype comes from a human donor in good health. Some libraries in this study had Jurkat cell RNA spiked in. Sequencing was carried out using naive CD8+ T cells from blood, with Jurkat cell RNA spiked in. Described subset: FACS-sorted CD8+CD4-CCR7+CD45RA+ naive T cells. Here the CDR3 reads CASSSKGILNTEAFF. CDR3 sequence (DNA): TGTGCCAGCAGCTCGAAGGGGATCCTGAACACTGAAGCTTTCTTT.